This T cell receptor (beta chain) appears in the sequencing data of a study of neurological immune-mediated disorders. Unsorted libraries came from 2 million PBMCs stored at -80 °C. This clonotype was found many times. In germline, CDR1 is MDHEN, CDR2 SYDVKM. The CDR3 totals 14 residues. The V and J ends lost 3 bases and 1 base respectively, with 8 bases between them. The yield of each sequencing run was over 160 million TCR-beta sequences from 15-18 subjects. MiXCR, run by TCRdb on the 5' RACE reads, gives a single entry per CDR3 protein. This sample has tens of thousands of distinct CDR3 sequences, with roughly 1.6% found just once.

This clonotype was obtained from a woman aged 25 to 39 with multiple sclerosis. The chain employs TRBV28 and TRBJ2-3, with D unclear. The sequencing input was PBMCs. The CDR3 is CASSFVAGTDTQYF. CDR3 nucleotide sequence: TGTGCCAGCAGTTTTGTGGCCGGCACAGATACGCAGTATTTT. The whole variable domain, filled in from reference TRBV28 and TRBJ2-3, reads DVKVTQSSRYLVKRTGEKVFLECVQDMDHENMFWYRQDPGLGLRLIYFSYDVKMKEKGDIPEGYSVSREKKERFSLILESASTNQTSMYLCASSFVAGTDTQYFGPGTRLTVL.